The present entry profiles one T cell receptor (beta chain) with its context. It has no known antigen specificity. Base qualities are not recorded, but no much larger clone differs from it by a single base. The CDR3 starts with the cysteine, ends with the phenylalanine, and has 16 residues. Only the CDR3 part of the read is kept: 48 bases, read in frame from the first base. Per the germline V gene (reference sequence), DFQATT is the CDR1 and SNEGSKA is the CDR2. Compared with germline, V lacks 5 bases and J lacks 5 bases; bases without a gene match: 12. This sample is drawn from a study of patients and donors after allogeneic stem cell transplantation (dated by TCRdb to between 2020 and 2021). Library prep was done by RT-PCR. Sequencing relied on a NextSeq 550. In TCRdb, the public reads were trimmed at Q25 with fastp and aligned with MiXCR, with productive beta chains retained. Entries that share a CDR3 protein sequence are merged under the most common genes and DNA. The sample has 900,000 to 1,000,000 distinct CDR3 sequences on record, roughly 17% of them singletons. The ten most abundant clones make up under 6.5% of the sample.

This TCR came from a human donor who was either an allogeneic HSCT recipient or a stem cell or donor lymphocyte infusion donor (not recorded which). It is not recorded whose cells these are; they may come from a transplant donor. In this chain, TRBV20-1 is recombined with TRBJ2-5, with 12 middle bases fitting TRBD2. Sequenced material: blood, either unsorted or a sorted T cell fraction (not recorded which). The bases are TGCAGTGCTGAGGGGTTTGCTAGCGGGAGGGCCGAGACCCAGTACTTC. Its protein is CSAEGFASGRAETQYF.